Shown below are 11 T cell receptor beta chains from a single sample sequenced in a study of blood T cells in healthy people across ages. Next came a second PCR, run for about 7 to 11 cycles, which used a sample-barcoded 5' primer along with a J-beta primer mix. TCRdb called the 5' RACE reads again in MiXCR, with one record for every CDR3 protein. This table holds 550,000 to 750,000 distinct CDR3 sequences, 20% to 25% found once. The specimen was blood. The receptors derive from a man aged 70-80 years in good health.

This clonotype occurred a few times. V is TRBV12-3 or TRBV12-4 and J is TRBJ2-7, with 8 bases lining up with TRBD1. The CDR3 covers 13 residues. After removal of 3 bases from V and 5 bases from J, the junction contained 3 bases not matched to a gene. The CDR3 DNA is TGTGCCAGCAGTTTCGGACAGGGCCACGAGCAGTACTTC. It translates to CASSFGQGHEQYF.

The chain joins TRBV29-1 to TRBJ2-6; possible D gene TRBD2, 6 bases. This CDR3 is built from 16 residues. Germline V gives CDR1 SQVTM, CDR2 ANQGSEA. V was trimmed by 4 bases and J by 4 bases, leaving 17 bases between them. DNA of the CDR3: TGCAGCGTTGCCGGCAGGGACTTGTTCGGGGCCAACGTCCTGACTTTC. It specifies CSVAGRDLFGANVLTF. The full variable domain, with the rest looked up from reference TRBV29-1 and TRBJ2-6, is SAVISQKPSRDICQRGTSLTIQCQVDSQVTMMFWYRQQPGQSLTLIATANQGSEATYESGFVIDKFPISRPNLTFSTLTVSNMSPEDSSIYLCSVAGRDLFGANVLTFGAGSRLTVL.

CDR3 region: CSAHQGSETQYF. For the CDR3, the DNA is TGCAGCGCCCACCAGGGATCGGAGACCCAGTACTTC. This chain joins TRBV29-1 and TRBJ2-5; maybe TRBD1 (5 bases). CDR1 and CDR2 from the germline V gene are SQVTM and ANQGSEA. Trimming left V 7 bases short and J 5 bases short, with 14 bases between. This CDR3 has 12 residues.

This clonotype was detected a few times. J is TRBJ2-1 and V is TRBV3-1, with 8 bases lining up with TRBD2. The CDR3 consists of 17 residues. Germline V lookup: CDR1 LGHDT, CDR2 YNNKEL (reference sequence). V lost 4 bases to trimming and J lost 9 bases; unmatched junction nucleotides: 17. CDR3 loop: CASSRGTRNRSGGEQFF. The CDR3, as DNA: TGTGCCAGCAGCCGCGGGACTAGGAATAGATCCGGTGGTGAGCAGTTCTTC.

V and J are TRBV7-6 and TRBJ1-1, with D perhaps TRBD1 (5 bases). The CDR3 extends over 15 amino acids. Germline CDR1 and CDR2: SGHVS and FNYEAQ. V was pared by 5 bases and J by 1 base, with 14 bases between. The CDR3 loop reads CASSRSDSANTEAFF. CDR3 nucleotides: TGTGCCAGCAGCCGAAGTGACAGTGCGAACACTGAAGCTTTCTTT. Full variable domain (missing parts from reference TRBV7-6 and TRBJ1-1): GAGVSQSPRYKVTKRGQDVALRCDPISGHVSLYWYRQALGQGPEFLTYFNYEAQQDKSGLPNDRFSAERPEGSISTLTIQRTEQRDSAMYRCASSRSDSANTEAFFGQGTRLTVV.

This rearrangement joins TRBV20-1 to TRBJ2-1; no definite D call. Trimming removed 4 bases from V and 9 bases from J, with 10 bases in between. In germline, CDR1 is DFQATT, CDR2 SNEGSKA (reference sequence). This CDR3 region has 11 residues. CDR3 sequence (DNA): TGCAGTGCTACTAGGTCCGCTGAGCAGTTCTTC. Its protein is CSATRSAEQFF.

This clonotype was counted ten times or more. The J gene is TRBJ1-4, the V gene TRBV30; D unclear. The length of the CDR3 is 13 residues. Germline CDR1 is GTSNPN and CDR2 is SVGIG (reference sequence). V was cut by 0 bases and J by 8 bases, with 10 bases left in between. CDR3 DNA sequence: TGTGCCTGGAGTGTCCAATCGGGGGAAAAACTGTTTTTT. This codes for CAWSVQSGEKLFF. Full variable domain (missing parts from reference TRBV30 and TRBJ1-4): SQTIHQWPATLVQPVGSPLSLECTVEGTSNPNLYWYRQAAGRGLQLLFYSVGIGQISSEVPQNLSASRPQDRQFILSSKKLLLSDSGFYLCAWSVQSGEKLFFGSGTQLSVL.

Only a few counts were recorded for this clonotype. The chain links TRBV5-6 to TRBJ1-2; D is unresolved. Germline V lookup: CDR1 SGHDT, CDR2 YYEEEE. V lost 4 bases to trimming and J lost 7 bases, with 14 bases between them. This CDR3 is 13 amino acids long. CDR3 DNA: TGTGCCAGCAGCACGGGATCCGGCGGTGGCTACACCTTC. This codes for CASSTGSGGGYTF.

The table lists this clonotype with many counts. This chain joins TRBV29-1 and TRBJ2-5, with D uncertain. This CDR3 has 12 residues. Deletions cut 2 bases from V and 5 bases from J, with 9 bases between. CDR1 SQVTM and CDR2 ANQGSEA come from the germline V gene. CDR3 nucleotides: TGCAGCGTTGAAAGGGTCGGGGAGACCCAGTACTTC. Amino acids: CSVERVGETQYF.

The chain uses TRBV5-1 and TRBJ2-5; tentatively, D is TRBD1 (5 bases). The J call may be faulty, since TRBJ2-7 better matches the DNA end. CDR3 length: 15 amino acids. In germline, CDR1 is SGHRS, CDR2 YFSETQ. CDR3 DNA sequence: TGCGCCAGCAGCTTCTCAGGGTCTAACCGCTACGAGCAGTACTTC. Its translation is CASSFSGSNRYEQYF.

This clonotype was seen a handful of times. V gene TRBV14 combines with J gene TRBJ2-2, with D perhaps TRBD1 (6 bases). This CDR3 comprises 13 residues. CDR1 SGHDN and CDR2 FVKESK come from the germline V gene. The germline V and J ends were trimmed by 4 bases and 7 bases, with 10 bases remaining between them. The CDR3 nucleotides are TGTGCCAGCAGCCTTCGGACAGTCGGGGAGCTGTTTTTT. This encodes CASSLRTVGELFF.